This TCR beta chain emerged from a study of lymphopenia after photon versus proton radiotherapy. Points on this clone: Its antigen is unknown.

Sequencing used immunoSEQ multiplex PCR; TCRdb keeps in-frame clones, though not all of them. This table holds almost 7,500 clones, roughly 77% found once. Study results and caveats: Survival link was tested only in deceased patients; proton benefit remains a possibility. Proton therapy kept repertoires fairly stable, unlike photons, which gained effector/memory cells. Post-nadir TCR diversity decline inversely tracked overall survival among those who died. After the lymphocyte nadir, photon-treated repertoires showed oligoclonal expansion, especially of CD8+ Temra cells.

This sequence originates from a man aged 30 to 45 with gastric cancer. Sequenced here: peripheral blood, sampled from a patient treated with photon-based radiotherapy.

In nucleotides, the CDR3 is TGTGCCAGCACAAGGGGAGGGACAGCTGGAAACACCATATATTTT. Its protein is CASTRGGTAGNTIYF. The chain joins TRBV28 to TRBJ1-3; 7 positions agree with TRBD1. The CDR3 consists of 15 residues. Trimming took 7 bases from V and 2 from J; bases not matched to a gene: 8. Germline loops: CDR1 MDHEN, CDR2 SYDVKM.